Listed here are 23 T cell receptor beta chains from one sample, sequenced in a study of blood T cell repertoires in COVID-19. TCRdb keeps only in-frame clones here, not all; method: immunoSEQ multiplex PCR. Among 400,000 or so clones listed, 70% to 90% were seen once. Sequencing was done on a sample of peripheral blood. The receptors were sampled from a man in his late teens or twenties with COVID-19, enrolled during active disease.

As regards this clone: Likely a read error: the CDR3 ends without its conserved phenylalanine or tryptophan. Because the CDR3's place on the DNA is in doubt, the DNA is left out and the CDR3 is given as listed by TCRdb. The CDR3 is CASSLRTALRNR. The chain has TRBV21-1 and TRBJ1-6; the D call TRBD1 from the table was never checked on the DNA. TRBV21-1 is a listed pseudogene. The CDR3 totals 12 residues, both ends included.

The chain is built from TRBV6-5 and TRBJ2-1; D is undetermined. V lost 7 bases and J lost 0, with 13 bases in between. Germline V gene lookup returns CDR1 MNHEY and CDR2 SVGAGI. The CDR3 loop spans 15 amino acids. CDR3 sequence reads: CASTLDKSSYNEQFF. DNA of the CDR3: TGTGCCAGCACCTTAGACAAGAGCTCCTACAATGAGCAGTTCTTC.

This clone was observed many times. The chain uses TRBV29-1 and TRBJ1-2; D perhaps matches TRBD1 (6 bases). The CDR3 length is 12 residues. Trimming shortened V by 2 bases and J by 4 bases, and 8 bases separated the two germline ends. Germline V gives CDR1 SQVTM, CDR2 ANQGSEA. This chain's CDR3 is CSVEWGPYGYTF. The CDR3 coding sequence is TGCAGCGTTGAATGGGGGCCCTATGGCTACACCTTC. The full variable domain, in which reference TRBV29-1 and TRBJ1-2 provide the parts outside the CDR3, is SAVISQKPSRDICQRGTSLTIQCQVDSQVTMMFWYRQQPGQSLTLIATANQGSEATYESGFVIDKFPISRPNLTFSTLTVSNMSPEDSSIYLCSVEWGPYGYTFGSGTRLTVV.

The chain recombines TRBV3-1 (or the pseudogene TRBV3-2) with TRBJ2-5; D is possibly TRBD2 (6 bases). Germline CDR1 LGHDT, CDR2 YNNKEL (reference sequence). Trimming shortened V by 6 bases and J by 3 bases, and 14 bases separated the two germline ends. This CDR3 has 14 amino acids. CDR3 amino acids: CASRPLGGEETQYF. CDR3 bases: TGTGCCAGCAGGCCCTTGGGCGGGGAAGAGACCCAGTACTTC.

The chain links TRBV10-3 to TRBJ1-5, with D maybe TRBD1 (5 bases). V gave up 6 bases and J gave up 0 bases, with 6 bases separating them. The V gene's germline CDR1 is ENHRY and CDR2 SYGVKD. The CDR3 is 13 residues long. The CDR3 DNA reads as TGTGCCATCAGCCAGGGTAGCAATCAGCCCCAGCATTTT. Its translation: CAISQGSNQPQHF.

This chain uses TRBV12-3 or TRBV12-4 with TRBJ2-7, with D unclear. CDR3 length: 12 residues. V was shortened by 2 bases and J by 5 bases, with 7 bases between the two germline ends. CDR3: CASSLHSHEQYF. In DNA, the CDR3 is TGTGCCAGCAGTTTACACAGCCACGAGCAGTACTTC.

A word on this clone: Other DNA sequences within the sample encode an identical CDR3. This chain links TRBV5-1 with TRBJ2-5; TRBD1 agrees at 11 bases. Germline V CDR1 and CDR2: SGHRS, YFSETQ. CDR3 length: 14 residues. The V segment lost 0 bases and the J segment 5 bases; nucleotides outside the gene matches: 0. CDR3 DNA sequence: TGCGCCAGCAGCTTGGGGACAGGGGGCGAGACCCAGTACTTC. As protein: CASSLGTGGETQYF. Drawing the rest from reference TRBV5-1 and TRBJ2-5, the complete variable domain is KAGVTQTPRYLIKTRGQQVTLSCSPISGHRSVSWYQQTPGQGLQFLFEYFSETQRNKGNFPGRFSGRQFSNSRSEMNVSTLELGDSALYLCASSLGTGGETQYFGPGTRLLVL.

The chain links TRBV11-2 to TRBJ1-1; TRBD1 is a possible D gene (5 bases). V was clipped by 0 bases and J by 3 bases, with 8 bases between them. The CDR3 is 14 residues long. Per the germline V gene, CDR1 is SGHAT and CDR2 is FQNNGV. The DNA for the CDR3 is TGTGCCAGCAGCTTAGATGGGGCCCACACTGAAGCTTTCTTT. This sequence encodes CASSLDGAHTEAFF.

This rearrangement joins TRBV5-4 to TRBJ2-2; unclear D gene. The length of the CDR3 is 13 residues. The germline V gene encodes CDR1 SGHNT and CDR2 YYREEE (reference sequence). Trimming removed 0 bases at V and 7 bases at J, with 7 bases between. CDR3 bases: TGTGCCAGCAGCTTGGAAGGAGTCGGGGAGCTGTTTTTT. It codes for CASSLEGVGELFF.

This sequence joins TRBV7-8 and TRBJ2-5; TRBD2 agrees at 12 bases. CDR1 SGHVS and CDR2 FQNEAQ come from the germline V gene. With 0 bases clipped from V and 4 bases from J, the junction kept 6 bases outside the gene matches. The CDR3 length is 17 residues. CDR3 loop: CASSLAGLAGLGETQYF. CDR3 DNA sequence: TGTGCCAGCAGCTTAGCCGGACTAGCGGGGCTCGGAGAGACCCAGTACTTC.

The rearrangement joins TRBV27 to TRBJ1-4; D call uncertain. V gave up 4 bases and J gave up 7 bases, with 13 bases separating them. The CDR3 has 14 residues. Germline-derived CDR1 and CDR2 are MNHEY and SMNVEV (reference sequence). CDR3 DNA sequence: TGTGCCAGCAGTTCCCGGGGAGGGTCTGAAAAACTGTTTTTT. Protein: CASSSRGGSEKLFF.

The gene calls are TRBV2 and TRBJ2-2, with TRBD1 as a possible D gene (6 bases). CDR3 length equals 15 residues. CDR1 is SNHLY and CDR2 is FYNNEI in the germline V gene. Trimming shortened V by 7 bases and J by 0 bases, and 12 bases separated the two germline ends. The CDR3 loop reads CASIKTGSNTGELFF. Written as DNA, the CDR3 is TGTGCCAGCATAAAGACAGGCTCGAACACCGGGGAGCTGTTTTTT.

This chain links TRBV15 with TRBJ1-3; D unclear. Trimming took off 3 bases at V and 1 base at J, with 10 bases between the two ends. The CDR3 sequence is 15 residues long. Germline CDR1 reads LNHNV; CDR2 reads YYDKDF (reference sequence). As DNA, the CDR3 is TGTGCCACCAGCAGTGGTACAGCTTCTGGAAACACCATATATTTT. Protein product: CATSSGTASGNTIYF.

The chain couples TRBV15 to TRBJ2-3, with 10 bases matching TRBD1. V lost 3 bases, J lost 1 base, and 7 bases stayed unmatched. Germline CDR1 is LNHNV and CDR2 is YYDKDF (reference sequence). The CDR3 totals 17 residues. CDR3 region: CATSRFRDRGRTDTQYF. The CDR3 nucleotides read TGTGCCACCAGCAGGTTCCGGGACAGGGGCCGCACAGATACGCAGTATTTT.

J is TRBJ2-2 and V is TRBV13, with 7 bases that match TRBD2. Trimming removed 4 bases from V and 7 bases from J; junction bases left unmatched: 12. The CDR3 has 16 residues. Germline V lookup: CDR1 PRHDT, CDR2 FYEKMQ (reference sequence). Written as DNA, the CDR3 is TGTGCCAGCAGCTCCTCTAGCGGAGCCGACCTCGGGGAGCTGTTTTTT. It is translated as CASSSSSGADLGELFF.

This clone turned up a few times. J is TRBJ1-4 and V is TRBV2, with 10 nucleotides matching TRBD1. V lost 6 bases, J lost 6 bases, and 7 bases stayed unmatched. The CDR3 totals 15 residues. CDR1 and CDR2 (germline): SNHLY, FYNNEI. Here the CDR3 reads CASSATGGAYEKLFF. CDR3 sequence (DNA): TGTGCCAGCAGCGCGACAGGGGGCGCCTATGAAAAACTGTTTTTT.

CDR3 amino acids: CASSLVKRGGGEQFF. The CDR3 DNA reads as TGTGCCAGCAGCTTAGTCAAGCGGGGGGGCGGAGAGCAGTTCTTC. The genes are TRBV7-9 and TRBJ2-1, with 10 bases aligning to TRBD2. Per germline, CDR1 SEHNR and CDR2 FQNEAQ (reference sequence). Trimming took 1 base from V and 10 from J; bases not matched to a gene: 7. This CDR3 has 15 amino acids.

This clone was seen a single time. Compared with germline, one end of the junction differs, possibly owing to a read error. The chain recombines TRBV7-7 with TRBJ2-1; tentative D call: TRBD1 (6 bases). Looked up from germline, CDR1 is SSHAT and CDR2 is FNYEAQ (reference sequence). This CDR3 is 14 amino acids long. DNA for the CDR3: TGTGCTAGCAGCTCTCGGACGGACAGCAATGAGCAGTTCTTC. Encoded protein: CASSSRTDSNEQFF.

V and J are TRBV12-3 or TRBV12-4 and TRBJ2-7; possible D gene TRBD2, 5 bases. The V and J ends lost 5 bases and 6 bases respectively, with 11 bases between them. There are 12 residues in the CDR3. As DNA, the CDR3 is TGTGCCAGCAGTCTCGGACTCCTCGAGCAGTACTTC. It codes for CASSLGLLEQYF.

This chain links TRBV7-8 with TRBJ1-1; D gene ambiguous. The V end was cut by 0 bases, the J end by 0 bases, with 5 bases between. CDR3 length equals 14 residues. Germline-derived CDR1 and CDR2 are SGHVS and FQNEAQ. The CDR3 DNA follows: TGTGCCAGCAGCTTAGCGCTACTGAACACTGAAGCTTTCTTT. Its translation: CASSLALLNTEAFF.

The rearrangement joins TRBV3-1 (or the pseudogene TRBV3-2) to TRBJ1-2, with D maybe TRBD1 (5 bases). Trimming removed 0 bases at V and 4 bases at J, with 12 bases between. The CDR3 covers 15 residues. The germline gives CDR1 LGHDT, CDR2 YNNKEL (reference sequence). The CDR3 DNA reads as TGTGCCAGCAGCCAAGATCAGGGACTCGTCTATGGCTACACCTTC. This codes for CASSQDQGLVYGYTF.

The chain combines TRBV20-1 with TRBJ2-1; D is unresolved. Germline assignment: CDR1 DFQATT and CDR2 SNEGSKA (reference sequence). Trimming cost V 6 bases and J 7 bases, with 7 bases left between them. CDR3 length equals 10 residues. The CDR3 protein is CSALKNEQFF. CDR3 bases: TGCAGTGCCCTAAAGAATGAGCAGTTCTTC.

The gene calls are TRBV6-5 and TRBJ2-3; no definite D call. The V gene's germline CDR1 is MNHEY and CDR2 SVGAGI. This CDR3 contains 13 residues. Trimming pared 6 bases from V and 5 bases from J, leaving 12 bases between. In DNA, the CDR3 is TGTGCCAGCAGACGTACAGTGTTAGATACGCAGTATTTT. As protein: CASRRTVLDTQYF.